This is a list of T cell receptor beta chains from one sample in a study of human T cells and chemical hapten exposure. MiXCR, applied by TCRdb to the RACE reads, yields one record per CDR3 protein. This sample has around 56,000 distinct CDR3 sequences, with over 9% found just once. This specimen consisted of whole blood, obtained in connection with sensitization to the hapten diphenylcyclopropenone (DPC). These TCRs come from a man aged 35 to 55 with alopecia areata. Some clones in this sample may be carry-over from other donors' samples. The CDR3 runs from the conserved cysteine through the conserved F or W. Each record gives: D gene, V gene, J gene, clone size, CDR3 DNA, CDR3 protein. D genes are given only for firm matches. Expanded clones are given a class, and other clones once, few, many or no size at all.

.	TRBV7-9	TRBJ2-6	many	TGTGCCAGCAGCATTACACAATCCGGGGCCAACGTCCTGACTTTC	CASSITQSGANVLTF
TRBD2	TRBV7-9	TRBJ2-1	.	TGTGCCAGCAGCCCACGGACTAGCGGGAGGAATGAGCAGTTCTTC	CASSPRTSGRNEQFF
TRBD1	TRBV9	TRBJ1-1	few	TGTGCCAGCAGTCGGACAGGAACGGGGAACACTGAAGCTTTCTTT	CASSRTGTGNTEAFF
.	TRBV28	TRBJ2-7	medium-sized	TGTGCCAGCAGTTCCCGATTGGGTACCTACGAGCAGTACTTC	CASSSRLGTYEQYF
.	TRBV15	TRBJ1-1	few	TGTGCCACCAGGGGACAGAACACTGAAGCTTTCTTT	CATRGQNTEAFF
TRBD2	TRBV28	TRBJ2-1	.	TGTGCCAGCATGACCTTAGCGGGAGTAAAAAATGAGCAGTTCTTC	CASMTLAGVKNEQFF
TRBD1	TRBV4-2	TRBJ2-3	.	TGTGCCAGCAGGCGGGACAGGGAGGCAGATACGCAGTATTTT	CASRRDREADTQYF
.	TRBV20-1	TRBJ2-1	.	TGCAGTGCTAGAGACCCCAGACAGGGAGGGTACAATGAGCAGTTCTTC	CSARDPRQGGYNEQFF
TRBD2	TRBV9	TRBJ2-1	.	TGTGCCAGCAGCGTAGCTTGGGGGGGAATCGATGAGCAGTTCTTC	CASSVAWGGIDEQFF
TRBD1	TRBV4-3	TRBJ2-3	few	TGCGCCAGCAGCCAGAGACAGGGGGCGGATACGCAGTATTTT	CASSQRQGADTQYF
.	TRBV3-1	TRBJ2-3	many	TGTGCCAGCAGCCATCACGGGAGAGGGACAGATACGCAGTATTTT	CASSHHGRGTDTQYF
.	TRBV19	TRBJ2-2	.	TGTGCCAGTAGAAGGGAAGGGAACATGAACACCGGGGAGCTGTTTTTT	CASRREGNMNTGELFF
.	TRBV30	TRBJ1-3	many	TGTGCCTGGAGTGCAGGGGCCTCTGGAAACACCATATATTTT	CAWSAGASGNTIYF
.	TRBV6-5	TRBJ2-7	many	TGTGCCAGCAAAACCCCTGGTGGTTCGGGGGAGCAGTACTTC	CASKTPGGSGEQYF
TRBD1	TRBV18	TRBJ1-5	many	TGTGCCAGTTCGACAGGGGGCGTGAATAGCAATCAGCCCCAGCATTTT	CASSTGGVNSNQPQHF
TRBD1	TRBV3-1	TRBJ2-1	few	TGTGCCAGCAGCCAGACAGGGGGCCTAAATGAGCAGTTCTTC	CASSQTGGLNEQFF
.	TRBV7-2	TRBJ2-3	many	TGTGCCAGCAGCTTCCCCAATTCAGATACGCAGTATTTT	CASSFPNSDTQYF
.	TRBV7-9	TRBJ2-7	many	TGTGCCAGCAGCTCGCTGCCAGGGGCTGCCTACGAGCAGTACTTC	CASSSLPGAAYEQYF
.	TRBV27	TRBJ2-1	few	TGTGCCAGCAGTGTCCCTCCCTCCTACAATGAGCAGTTCTTC	CASSVPPSYNEQFF
.	TRBV20-1	TRBJ2-1	few	TGCAGTGCCATGCCGCCAACGGTAGCCAGGGGAAATGAGCAGTTCTTC	CSAMPPTVARGNEQFF
TRBD1	TRBV12-3/TRBV12-4	TRBJ1-1	.	TGTGCCAGCAGTTCCGATTTACAGGGGCTGAACACTGAAGCTTTCTTT	CASSSDLQGLNTEAFF
TRBD2	TRBV2	TRBJ2-6	many	TGTGCCAGCAGTGTCTACGGGGCTAGCGGCTCTGGTAGTGGGGCCAACGTCCTGACTTTC	CASSVYGASGSGSGANVLTF
TRBD1	TRBV28	TRBJ2-7	few	TGTGCCAGCAGTTACTTACAGGGGAAGCAGTACTTC	CASSYLQGKQYF
.	TRBV6-5	TRBJ2-4	few	TGTGCCAGCAGTTACTCGGAAGTAGCCAAAAACATTCAGTACTTC	CASSYSEVAKNIQYF
.	TRBV20-1	TRBJ2-1	.	TGCAGTGCTAGGTCTCAAAGCAATGAGCAGTTCTTC	CSARSQSNEQFF
.	TRBV9	TRBJ2-5	.	TGTGCCAGCAGCGTAGATACCACCTCCGGGGAGACCCAGTACTTC	CASSVDTTSGETQYF
TRBD2	TRBV2	TRBJ2-1	many	TGTGCCAGCAGTGAAACTAGCGGACGGATCTACAATGAGCAGTTCTTC	CASSETSGRIYNEQFF
.	TRBV5-1	TRBJ2-7	few	TGCGCCAGCAGCATGGAGGGGCCTAGCACTACCTACGAGCAGTACTTC	CASSMEGPSTTYEQYF
.	TRBV6-2/TRBV6-3	TRBJ2-3	few	TGTGCCAGCAGTTTGACGGATTCCAGGTATACGCAGTATTTT	CASSLTDSRYTQYF
TRBD2	TRBV27	TRBJ2-2	few	TGTGCCAGCAGAGGTCGGGGACTAGCGGGGCCAGGGGGAACCGGGGAGCTGTTTTTT	CASRGRGLAGPGGTGELFF
TRBD1	TRBV10-1	TRBJ2-5	.	TGCGCCAGCAGTGGACGGACAGGGGAGACCCAGTACTTC	CASSGRTGETQYF
.	TRBV7-9	TRBJ2-1	few	TGTGCCAGCAGTCCGAGACAGACCCTTTACAATGAGCAGTTCTTC	CASSPRQTLYNEQFF
.	TRBV15	TRBJ2-1	many	TGTGCCACCAGCAGGTCCGGGACCAAGTACAATGAGCAGTTCTTC	CATSRSGTKYNEQFF
.	TRBV28	TRBJ2-7	.	TGTGCCAGCAGCCCTGGATTCCGTGGCCGCTACGAGCAGTACTTC	CASSPGFRGRYEQYF
TRBD2	TRBV2	TRBJ2-1	.	TGTGCCAGCAGTGAGTGGGCGGGAGTGGGTTACAATGAGCAGTTCTTC	CASSEWAGVGYNEQFF
.	TRBV6-4	TRBJ1-1	few	TGTGCCAGCAGTGAAGAGACGAACACTGAAGCTTTCTTT	CASSEETNTEAFF
.	TRBV6-6	TRBJ2-1	.	TGTGCCAGCACCGCAGGGGTCTACAATGAGCAGTTCTTC	CASTAGVYNEQFF
TRBD2	TRBV12-3/TRBV12-4	TRBJ2-7	.	TGTGCCAGCAGTTTAGCAACGAGCGGGAGTTTCTACGAGCAGTACTTC	CASSLATSGSFYEQYF
.	TRBV28	TRBJ2-5	.	TGTGCCAGCAGTCCGGAACGGGGGGCCCAAGAGACCCAGTACTTC	CASSPERGAQETQYF
.	TRBV13	TRBJ2-1	.	TGTGCCAGCAGCACAGAGCGGGCTCGGGACAATGAGCAGTTCTTC	CASSTERARDNEQFF
TRBD2	TRBV28	TRBJ2-1	few	TGTGCCAGCAGACCTACTAGCGTCAATGAGCAGTTCTTC	CASRPTSVNEQFF
.	TRBV5-1	TRBJ2-1	few	TGCGCCAGCAGCATTGGGAGTAACAATGAGCAGTTCTTC	CASSIGSNNEQFF
.	TRBV20-1	TRBJ1-4	many	TGCAGTGCTAGAGGGGGGCTAGTAGCAGGGTTGGATGAAAAACTGTTTTTT	CSARGGLVAGLDEKLFF
TRBD1	TRBV6-5	TRBJ1-2	.	TGTGCCAGCAGTTACGAAGGGGGCAGTGGCTACACCTTC	CASSYEGGSGYTF
.	TRBV21-1	TRBJ2-1	.	TGTGCCAGCAGCAGAAGAACAGGGCTAGCCTCCTACAATGAGCAGTTCTTC	CASSRRTGLASYNEQFF
.	TRBV20-1	TRBJ1-2	few	TGCAGTGCTAAGTCCGGCAACAGGGCCTACTATGGCTACACCTTC	CSAKSGNRAYYGYTF
.	TRBV7-9	TRBJ2-5	many	TGTGCCAGCAGCTCCCTACAAGAGACCCAGTACTTC	CASSSLQETQYF
.	TRBV18	TRBJ2-6	many	TGTGCCAGCTCACCTCCCTCTGGGGCCAACGTCCTGACTTTC	CASSPPSGANVLTF
.	TRBV13	TRBJ2-1	many	TGTGCCAGCAGCTACCGGGACCCATACAATGAGCAGTTCTTC	CASSYRDPYNEQFF
TRBD2	TRBV19	TRBJ2-1	.	TGTGCCAGTAGTACACATACTAGCGGGCGGGACAATGAGCAGTTCTTC	CASSTHTSGRDNEQFF
.	TRBV20-1	TRBJ2-7	many	TGCAGTGCTAGATCCTGGGGGATAGCCGAGGGGGAGCAGTACTTC	CSARSWGIAEGEQYF
.	TRBV29-1	TRBJ2-1	.	TGCAGCGTTGCGGTGGGAGCAGATGAGCAGTTCTTC	CSVAVGADEQFF
TRBD1	TRBV19	TRBJ2-7	.	TGTGCCAGTAGACAGGGGATAGAGCAGTACTTC	CASRQGIEQYF
.	TRBV28	TRBJ1-1	many	TGTGCCAGTCGGGGCCGCCCTGAAGCTTTCTTT	CASRGRPEAFF
TRBD1	TRBV18	TRBJ1-1	few	TGTGCCAGCTCACGAGACAGGGGGTCTGGGACTGAAGCTTTCTTT	CASSRDRGSGTEAFF
.	TRBV6-5	TRBJ2-7	.	TGTGCCAGCAAACCGGGACTGGGCTCCTACGAGCAGTACTTC	CASKPGLGSYEQYF
TRBD2	TRBV12-3/TRBV12-4	TRBJ2-7	.	TGTGCCAGCAGCCCCGGCGCGGGAGGGCCCATCGGCGAGCAGTACTTC	CASSPGAGGPIGEQYF
.	TRBV18	TRBJ2-6	.	TGTGCCAGCTCCGGTCGGCGGCAGGGGAGCTCTGGGGCCAACGTCCTGACTTTC	CASSGRRQGSSGANVLTF
TRBD2	TRBV7-3	TRBJ2-7	few	TGTGCCAGCAGCCCGGGGACTAGCGGGGACGAGCAGTACTTC	CASSPGTSGDEQYF